The source of this T cell receptor beta chain is a study of blood T cell repertoires in COVID-19. About the study: The analysed material was cDNA or gDNA that came from T cells, B-cell-depleted T cells, or PBMCs.

Per the authors' pipeline: Reference gene primer amplification gave nucleated cell count estimates. Produced via immunoSEQ multiplex PCR; TCRdb's table is partial and in-frame only. V, J and clone size are those of that table, while D and trimming were read from the DNA. The sample lists over 250,000 clones, over 75% occurring once. Seattle participants joined during active infection and were tracked over time. The CDR3 totals 16 residues. Between the trimmed V and J ends, which lost 4 bases and 0 bases, there was a span of 13 bases. CDR1 and CDR2 (germline): LGHDT, YNNKEL (reference sequence). The sample consisted of peripheral blood. The sequence was collected from a woman aged 65 to 85 with COVID-19, enrolled during active disease. This chain uses TRBV3-1 (or the pseudogene TRBV3-2) with TRBJ1-3, with D perhaps TRBD1 (6 bases). CDR3 coding DNA: TGTGCCAGCAGCCTAACAGGGAGAAACTCTGGAAACACCATATATTTT. Amino acid sequence: CASSLTGRNSGNTIYF.